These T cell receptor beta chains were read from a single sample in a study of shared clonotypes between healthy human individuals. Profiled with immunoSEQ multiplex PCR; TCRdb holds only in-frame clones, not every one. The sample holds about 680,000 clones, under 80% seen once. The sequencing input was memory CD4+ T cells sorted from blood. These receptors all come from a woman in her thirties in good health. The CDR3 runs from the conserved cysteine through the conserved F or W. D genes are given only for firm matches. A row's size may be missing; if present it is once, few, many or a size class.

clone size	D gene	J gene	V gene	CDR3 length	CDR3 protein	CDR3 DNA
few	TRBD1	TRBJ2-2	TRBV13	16	CASSSRTGSVTGELFF	TGTGCCAGCAGCTCCCGGACAGGGTCGGTTACCGGGGAGCTGTTTTTT
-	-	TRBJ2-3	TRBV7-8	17	CASSGIKVAGMEDTQYF	TGTGCCAGCAGCGGGATAAAGGTGGCGGGAATGGAAGATACGCAGTATTTT
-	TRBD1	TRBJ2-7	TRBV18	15	CASSPNDRGTYEQYF	TGTGCCAGCTCACCAAACGACAGGGGGACCTACGAGCAGTACTTC
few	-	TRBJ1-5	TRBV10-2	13	CASSRVGNQPQHF	TGCGCCAGCAGCAGAGTAGGGAATCAGCCCCAGCATTTT
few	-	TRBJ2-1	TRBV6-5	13	CASSTGRSNEQFF	TGTGCCAGCAGTACAGGGCGGAGCAATGAGCAGTTCTTC
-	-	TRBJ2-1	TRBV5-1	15	CASSSMATEWHEQFF	TGCGCCAGCAGCTCGATGGCCACTGAGTGGCATGAGCAGTTCTTC
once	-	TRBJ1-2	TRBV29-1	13	CSVEDLDNYGYTF	TGCAGCGTTGAAGATCTGGATAACTATGGCTACACCTTC
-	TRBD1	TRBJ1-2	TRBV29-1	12	CSVEAGGYGYTF	TGCAGCGTTGAAGCAGGGGGGTATGGCTACACCTTC
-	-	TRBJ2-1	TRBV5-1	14	CASSLALSYNEQFF	TGCGCCAGCAGCTTGGCACTATCCTACAATGAGCAGTTCTTC
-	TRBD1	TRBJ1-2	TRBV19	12	CAIFYRGHGYTF	TGTGCCATTTTCTACAGGGGACATGGCTACACCTTC
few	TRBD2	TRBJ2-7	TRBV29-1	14	CSVPTSGPGYEQYF	TGCAGCGTTCCGACTAGCGGGCCTGGCTACGAGCAGTACTTC
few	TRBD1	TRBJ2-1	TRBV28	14	CASSQGQDYNEQFF	TGTGCCAGCAGCCAGGGACAGGACTACAATGAGCAGTTCTTC
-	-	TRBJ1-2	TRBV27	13	CASKSAESYGYTF	TGTGCCAGCAAATCGGCAGAGAGCTATGGCTACACCTTC
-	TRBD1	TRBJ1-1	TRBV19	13	CASSTGGYTEAFF	TGTGCCAGTAGCACAGGGGGCTACACTGAAGCTTTCTTT
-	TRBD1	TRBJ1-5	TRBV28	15	CASSWQGALNQPQHF	TGTGCCAGCAGTTGGCAGGGGGCCTTAAATCAGCCCCAGCATTTT
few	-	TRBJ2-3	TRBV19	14	CASSIGSDRNTQYF	TGTGCCAGTAGTATTGGTAGCGATCGGAATACGCAGTATTTT
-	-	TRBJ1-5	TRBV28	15	CASSRGGLSNQPQHF	TGTGCCAGCAGCAGAGGCGGACTTAGCAATCAGCCCCAGCATTTT
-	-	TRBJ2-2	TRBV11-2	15	CASSLALGNTGELFF	TGTGCCAGCAGCTTAGCCCTAGGAAACACCGGGGAGCTGTTTTTT
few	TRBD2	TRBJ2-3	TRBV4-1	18	CASSQEGGRAASTDTQYF	TGCGCCAGCAGCCAAGAGGGCGGGAGGGCCGCGAGCACAGATACGCAGTATTTT
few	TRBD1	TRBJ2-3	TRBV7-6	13	CASSLRRQGKQYF	TGTGCCAGCAGCTTGCGAAGACAGGGGAAGCAGTATTTT
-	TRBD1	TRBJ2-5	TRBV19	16	CASSFARGRGQETQYF	TGTGCCAGTAGTTTCGCCAGGGGGCGCGGACAAGAGACCCAGTACTTC
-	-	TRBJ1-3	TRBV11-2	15	CASSLDAVSGNTIYF	TGTGCCAGCAGCTTGGACGCTGTCTCTGGAAACACCATATATTTT
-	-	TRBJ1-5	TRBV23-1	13	CASSPSRDQPQHF	TGCGCCAGCAGTCCGAGTAGGGATCAGCCCCAGCATTTT
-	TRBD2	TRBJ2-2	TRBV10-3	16	CAISESSGRRTGELFF	TGTGCCATCAGTGAGTCGAGCGGGAGGAGGACCGGGGAGCTGTTTTTT
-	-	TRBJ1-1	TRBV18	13	CASSPPQEGEAFF	TGTGCCAGCTCACCACCGCAGGAGGGTGAAGCTTTCTTT
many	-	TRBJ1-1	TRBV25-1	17	CASSESIPLGGNTEAFF	TGTGCCAGCAGTGAATCTATACCATTAGGGGGTAACACTGAAGCTTTCTTT
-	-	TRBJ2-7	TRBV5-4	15	CASSLAGRRGYEQYF	TGTGCCAGCAGCTTGGCCGGTAGGCGGGGCTACGAGCAGTACTTC
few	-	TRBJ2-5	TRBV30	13	CAWTPPGQETQYF	TGTGCCTGGACCCCCCCGGGTCAAGAGACCCAGTACTTC
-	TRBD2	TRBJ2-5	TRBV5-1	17	CASSKVAGGTPGETQYF	TGCGCCAGCAGCAAAGTAGCGGGAGGGACTCCTGGAGAGACCCAGTACTTC
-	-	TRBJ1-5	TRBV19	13	CASSISRNQPQHF	TGTGCCAGTAGTATTTCACGCAATCAGCCCCAGCATTTT
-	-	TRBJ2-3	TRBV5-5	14	CASSLDSPTDTQYF	TGTGCCAGCAGCTTGGACAGCCCCACAGATACGCAGTATTTT
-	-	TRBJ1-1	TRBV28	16	CASRNTGLWGNTEAFF	TGTGCCAGCAGAAATACAGGGTTGTGGGGAAACACTGAAGCTTTCTTT
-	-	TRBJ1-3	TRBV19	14	CASSLRSAGNTIYF	TGTGCCAGTAGTCTTCGAAGCGCGGGAAACACCATATATTTT
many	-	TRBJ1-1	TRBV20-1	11	CSARRDTEAFF	TGCAGTGCTAGAAGGGACACTGAAGCTTTCTTT
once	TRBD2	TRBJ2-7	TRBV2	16	CASSEDLAGGSYEQYF	TGTGCCAGCAGTGAAGACCTAGCGGGAGGATCCTACGAGCAGTACTTC
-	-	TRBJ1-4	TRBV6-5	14	CASSSGPLNEKLFF	TGTGCCAGCAGTTCAGGGCCTTTAAATGAAAAACTGTTTTTT
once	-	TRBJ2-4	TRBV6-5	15	CASSGGLLAKNIQYF	TGTGCCAGCAGTGGGGGTTTATTGGCCAAAAACATTCAGTACTTC
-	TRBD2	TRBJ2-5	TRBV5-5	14	CASSPGTDGRAQYF	TGTGCCAGCAGCCCAGGGACGGACGGGAGGGCCCAGTACTTC
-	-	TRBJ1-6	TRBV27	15	CASSLQGMDNSPLHF	TGTGCCAGCAGTTTACAGGGGATGGATAATTCACCCCTCCACTTT
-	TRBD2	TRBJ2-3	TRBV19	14	CASSIGGGTDTQYF	TGTGCCAGTAGTATCGGGGGGGGAACAGATACGCAGTATTTT
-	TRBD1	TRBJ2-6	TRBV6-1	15	CASSGTGVGANVLTF	TGTGCCAGCAGTGGAACAGGGGTCGGGGCCAACGTCCTGACTTTC
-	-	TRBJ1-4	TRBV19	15	CASSIGGTTGEKLFF	TGTGCCAGTAGTATAGGCGGCACCACGGGGGAAAAACTGTTTTTT
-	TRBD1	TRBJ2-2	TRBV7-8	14	CATRTGKITGELFF	TGTGCCACCAGGACAGGGAAAATCACCGGGGAGCTGTTTTTT
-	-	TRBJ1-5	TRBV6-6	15	CASSYQDPRNQPQHF	TGTGCCAGCAGTTACCAGGACCCCAGGAATCAGCCCCAGCATTTT
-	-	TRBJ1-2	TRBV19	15	CASSTPRGANYGYTF	TGTGCCAGTAGTACCCCACGGGGTGCGAACTATGGCTACACCTTC